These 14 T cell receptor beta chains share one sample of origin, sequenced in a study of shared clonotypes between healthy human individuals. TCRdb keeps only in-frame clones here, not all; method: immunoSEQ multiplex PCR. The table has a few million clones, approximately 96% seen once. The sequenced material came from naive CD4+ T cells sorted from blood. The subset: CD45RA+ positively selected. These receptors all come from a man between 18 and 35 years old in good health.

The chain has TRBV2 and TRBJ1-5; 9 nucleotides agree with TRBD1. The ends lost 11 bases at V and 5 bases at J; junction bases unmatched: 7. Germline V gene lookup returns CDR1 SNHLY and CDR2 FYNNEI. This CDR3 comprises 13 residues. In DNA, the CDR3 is TGTGCCGGCGGGACAGGGCATGATCAGCCCCAGCATTTT. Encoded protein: CAGGTGHDQPQHF.

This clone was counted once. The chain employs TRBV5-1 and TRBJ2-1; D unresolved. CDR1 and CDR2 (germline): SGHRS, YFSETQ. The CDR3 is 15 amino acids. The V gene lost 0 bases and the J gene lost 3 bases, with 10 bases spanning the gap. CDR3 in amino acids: CASSLVSDIYNEQFF. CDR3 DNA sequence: TGCGCCAGCAGCTTGGTATCCGATATCTACAATGAGCAGTTCTTC.

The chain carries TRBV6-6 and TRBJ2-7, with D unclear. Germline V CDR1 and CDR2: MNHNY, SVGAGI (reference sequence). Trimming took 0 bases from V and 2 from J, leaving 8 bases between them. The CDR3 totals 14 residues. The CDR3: CASSYSRSPYEQYF. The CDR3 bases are TGTGCCAGCAGTTACTCGCGTTCCCCCTACGAGCAGTACTTC.

The CDR3 coding sequence is TGTGCCAGCAGTCGGACTACCAGCACAGATACGCAGTATTTT. It is translated as CASSRTTSTDTQYF. This sequence joins TRBV13 and TRBJ2-3; possible D gene TRBD2, 6 bases. Trimming removed 6 bases at V and 0 bases at J, with 10 bases between. CDR1 PRHDT and CDR2 FYEKMQ come from the germline V gene (reference sequence). CDR3 length: 14 amino acids. Filled out from reference TRBV13 and TRBJ2-3, the complete variable domain reads AAGVIQSPRHLIKEKRETATLKCYPIPRHDTVYWYQQGPGQDPQFLISFYEKMQSDKGSIPDRFSAQQFSDYHSELNMSSLELGDSALYFCASSRTTSTDTQYFGPGTRLTVL.

The CDR3, as DNA: TGTGCCAGCAGAGGAGGGCAGGTTAACACTGAAGCTTTCTTT. Protein: CASRGGQVNTEAFF. The chain carries TRBV2 and TRBJ1-1, with D uncertain. The V gene lost 6 bases and the J gene lost 2 bases, with 13 bases spanning the gap. From germline, CDR1 is SNHLY and CDR2 FYNNEI. The length of the CDR3 is 14 residues. The full variable domain, in which reference TRBV2 and TRBJ1-1 provide the parts outside the CDR3, is EPEVTQTPSHQVTQMGQEVILRCVPISNHLYFYWYRQILGQKVEFLVSFYNNEISEKSEIFDDQFSVERPDGSNFTLKIRSTKLEDSAMYFCASRGGQVNTEAFFGQGTRLTVV.

This chain's CDR3 is CASSPQGQGGNTEAFF. Here the CDR3 DNA reads TGCGCCAGCAGCCCACAGGGACAGGGGGGGAACACTGAAGCTTTCTTT. The chain carries TRBV5-1 and TRBJ1-1; 11 bases are a match to TRBD1. The CDR3 covers 16 residues. The germline V gene encodes CDR1 SGHRS and CDR2 YFSETQ. Losses at the gene ends were 4 bases for V and 1 base for J; bases not matched to a gene: 6.

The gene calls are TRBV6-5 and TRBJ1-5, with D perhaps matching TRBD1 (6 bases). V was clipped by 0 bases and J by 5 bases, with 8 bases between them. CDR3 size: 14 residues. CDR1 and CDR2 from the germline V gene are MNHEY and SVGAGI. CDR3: CASSYSNRDQPQHF. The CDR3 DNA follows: TGTGCCAGCAGTTACTCGAACAGGGATCAGCCCCAGCATTTT.

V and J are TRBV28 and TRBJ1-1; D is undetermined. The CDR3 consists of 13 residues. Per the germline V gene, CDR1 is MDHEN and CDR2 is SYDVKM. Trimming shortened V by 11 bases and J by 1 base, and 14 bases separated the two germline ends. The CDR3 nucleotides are TGTGCCGTCGCTACGAGGGCGAACACTGAAGCTTTCTTT. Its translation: CAVATRANTEAFF. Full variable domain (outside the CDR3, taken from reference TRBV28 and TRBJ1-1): DVKVTQSSRYLVKRTGEKVFLECVQDMDHENMFWYRQDPGLGLRLIYFSYDVKMKEKGDIPEGYSVSREKKERFSLILESASTNQTSMYLCAVATRANTEAFFGQGTRLTVV.

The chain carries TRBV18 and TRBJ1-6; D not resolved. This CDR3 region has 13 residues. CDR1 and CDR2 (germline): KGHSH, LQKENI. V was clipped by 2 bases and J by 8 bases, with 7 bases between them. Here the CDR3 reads CASSPFDDSPLHF. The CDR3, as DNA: TGTGCCAGCTCACCATTCGACGATTCACCCCTCCACTTT.

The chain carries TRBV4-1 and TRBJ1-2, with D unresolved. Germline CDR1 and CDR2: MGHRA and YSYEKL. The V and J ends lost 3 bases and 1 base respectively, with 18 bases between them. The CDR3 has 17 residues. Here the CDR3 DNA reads TGCGCCAGCAGCCATACCCTATTGGTAGGGAGTAACTATGGCTACACCTTC. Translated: CASSHTLLVGSNYGYTF.

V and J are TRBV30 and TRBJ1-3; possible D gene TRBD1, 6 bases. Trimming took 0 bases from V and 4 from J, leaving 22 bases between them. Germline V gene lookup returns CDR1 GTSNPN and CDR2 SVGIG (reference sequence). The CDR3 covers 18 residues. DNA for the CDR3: TGTGCCTGGAGTGTATTAGGGCCAACTACAGGGTTCGGAAACACCATATATTTT. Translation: CAWSVLGPTTGFGNTIYF.

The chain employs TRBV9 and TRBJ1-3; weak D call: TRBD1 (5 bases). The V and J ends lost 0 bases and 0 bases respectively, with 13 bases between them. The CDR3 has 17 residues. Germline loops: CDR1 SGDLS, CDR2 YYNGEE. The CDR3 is CASSVGGVGNSGNTIYF. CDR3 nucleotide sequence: TGTGCCAGCAGCGTAGGGGGGGTAGGAAACTCTGGAAACACCATATATTTT.

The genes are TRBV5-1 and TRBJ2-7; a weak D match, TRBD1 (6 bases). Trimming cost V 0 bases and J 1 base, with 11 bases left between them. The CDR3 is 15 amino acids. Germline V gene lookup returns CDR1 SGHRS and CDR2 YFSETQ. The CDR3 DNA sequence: TGCGCCAGCAGCTTGGCCCGGGACATATCCTACGAGCAGTACTTC. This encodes CASSLARDISYEQYF. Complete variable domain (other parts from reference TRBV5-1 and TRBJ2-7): KAGVTQTPRYLIKTRGQQVTLSCSPISGHRSVSWYQQTPGQGLQFLFEYFSETQRNKGNFPGRFSGRQFSNSRSEMNVSTLELGDSALYLCASSLARDISYEQYFGPGTRLTVT.

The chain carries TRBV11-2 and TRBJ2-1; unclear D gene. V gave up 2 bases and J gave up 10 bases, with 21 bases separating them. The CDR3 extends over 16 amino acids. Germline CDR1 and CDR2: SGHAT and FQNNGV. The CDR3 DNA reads TGTGCCAGCAGCTTATTGGTATCGTTTCGTCTCCACGAGCAGTTCTTC. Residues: CASSLLVSFRLHEQFF.